This T cell receptor (beta chain) came from a study of human T cells and chemical hapten exposure. Time point here: patch test 3, about 24 weeks after DPC sensitization. Regarding treatment: therapeutic diphenylcyclopropenone sensitization with weekly scalp DPC. TCRdb reanalysed the RACE reads using MiXCR and keeps one entry per CDR3 protein. This table holds roughly 200,000 distinct CDR3 sequences, 20% to 25% found once. Germline loops: CDR1 MNHEY, CDR2 SVGEGT. The CDR3 is 13 amino acids. The V gene lost 6 bases and the J gene lost 6 bases, with 11 bases spanning the gap. The chain couples TRBV6-2 or TRBV6-3 to TRBJ2-2; no definite D call. This sequence originates from a woman in her forties with alopecia areata. Some clones in this sample may be carry-over from other donors' samples. Source: whole blood, taken in connection with sensitization to the hapten diphenylcyclopropenone (DPC). Here the CDR3 DNA reads TGTGCCAGCAGCCTAGGTCCCTCCGGGGAGCTGTTTTTT. Amino acid sequence: CASSLGPSGELFF.